This T cell receptor (beta chain) was sequenced in a study of shared clonotypes between healthy human individuals. Trimming pared 1 base from V and 5 bases from J, leaving 3 bases between. Germline CDR1 and CDR2: SEHNR and FQNEAQ (reference sequence). The CDR3 contains 13 residues. Selected positively for CCR7 and CD45RO-negative, naive CD8 cells excluded terminally differentiated effector memory CD45RA+ cells. Clones were read by immunoSEQ multiplex PCR, and TCRdb kept only the in-frame ones, dropping some. The sample lists about 1,900,000 clones, approximately 94% occurring once. This chain links TRBV7-9 with TRBJ2-6, with D unresolved. Sequencing was done on a sample of naive CD8+ T cells sorted from blood. The receptor was isolated from a young man in good health. The CDR3 loop is CASSLDWANVLTF. DNA of the CDR3: TGTGCCAGCAGCTTAGATTGGGCCAACGTCCTGACTTTC.